These 2 T cell receptor beta chains were sequenced from one sample in a study of CD8 T cells in ankylosing spondylitis. TCRdb redid the calling of the 5' RACE reads with MiXCR, one entry per CDR3 protein. Of about 300,000 distinct CDR3 sequences in the sample, around 21% are singletons; the top ten hold about 3.5%. The sequenced material came from blood, either unsorted or a sorted T cell fraction (not recorded which). The receptors stem from a female donor with ankylosing spondylitis or in good health (not recorded which).

As to this clonotype: The junction departs from the called germline gene at one end, perhaps through a read error. J is TRBJ2-1 and V is TRBV18; possible D gene TRBD1, 6 bases. CDR3 length equals 12 residues. CDR1 and CDR2 (germline): KGHSH, LQKENI. The CDR3 sequence: CASSPQGNEQFF. The CDR3 DNA sequence: TGTGCCAGCTCTCCACAGGGTAATGAGCAGTTCTTC.

This clonotype was seen a handful of times. The genes are TRBV9 and TRBJ2-3, with TRBD1 matching 9 bases. The CDR3 extends over 15 amino acids. The V and J ends lost 3 bases and 4 bases, in that order; junction bases with no gene match: 6. The germline CDR1 and CDR2 sequences are SGDLS and YYNGEE. Here the CDR3 reads CASSAGDRGADTQYF. The CDR3 bases are TGTGCCAGCAGCGCAGGAGACAGGGGGGCAGATACGCAGTATTTT.